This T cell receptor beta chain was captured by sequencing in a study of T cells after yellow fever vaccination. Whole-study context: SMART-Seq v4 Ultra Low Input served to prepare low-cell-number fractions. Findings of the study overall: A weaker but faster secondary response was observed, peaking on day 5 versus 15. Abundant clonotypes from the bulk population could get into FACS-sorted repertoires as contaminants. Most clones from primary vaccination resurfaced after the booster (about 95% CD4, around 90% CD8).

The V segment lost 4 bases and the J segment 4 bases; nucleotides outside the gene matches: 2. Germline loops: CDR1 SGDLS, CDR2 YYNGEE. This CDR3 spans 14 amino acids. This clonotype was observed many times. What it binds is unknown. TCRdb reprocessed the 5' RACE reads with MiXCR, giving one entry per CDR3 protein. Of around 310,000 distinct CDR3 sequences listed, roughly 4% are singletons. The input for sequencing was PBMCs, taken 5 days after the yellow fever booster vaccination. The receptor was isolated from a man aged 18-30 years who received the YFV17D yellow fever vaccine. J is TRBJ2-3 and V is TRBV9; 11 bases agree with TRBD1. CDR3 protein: CASSRTGGSDTQYF. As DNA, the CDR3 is TGTGCCAGCAGCAGGACAGGGGGCTCAGATACGCAGTATTTT.